This T cell receptor (beta chain) was sequenced during a study of T cell responses to AZD1222 COVID-19 vaccine. Study observations and caveats: Only a handful of AZD1222 recipients tested seropositive at baseline.

From germline, CDR1 is MNHNY and CDR2 SVGAGI (reference sequence). V dropped 6 bases and J dropped 8 bases, with 13 bases sitting between them. This CDR3 is built from 13 residues. As regards this clone: Its target is unknown.

Using immunoSEQ multiplex PCR, the repertoire was profiled, and TCRdb retains in-frame clones only, with some absent. Among fewer than 85,000 clones, 85% to 90% were seen once, and the ten largest hold 30% to 40%. The V call is TRBV6-6, the J call TRBJ1-4; D gene ambiguous. This receptor was identified in an adult in good health. Here the sequenced sample was peripheral blood, taken on day 0 of AZD1222 vaccination. The CDR3 bases are TGTGCCAGCAGGAGGAGGGAAGGCGAAAAACTGTTTTTT. Its protein product is CASRRREGEKLFF.